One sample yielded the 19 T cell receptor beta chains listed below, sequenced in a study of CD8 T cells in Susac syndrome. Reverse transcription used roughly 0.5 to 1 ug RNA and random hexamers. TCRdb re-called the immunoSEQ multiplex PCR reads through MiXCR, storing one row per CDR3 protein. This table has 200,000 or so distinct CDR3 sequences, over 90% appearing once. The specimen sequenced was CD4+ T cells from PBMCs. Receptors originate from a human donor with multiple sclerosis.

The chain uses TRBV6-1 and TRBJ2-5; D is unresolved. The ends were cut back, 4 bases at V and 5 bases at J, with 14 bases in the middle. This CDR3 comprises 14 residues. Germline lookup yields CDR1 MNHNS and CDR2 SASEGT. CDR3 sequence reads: CASSVGPLYETQYF. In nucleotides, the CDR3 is TGTGCCAGCAGTGTAGGCCCCCTTTATGAGACCCAGTACTTC.

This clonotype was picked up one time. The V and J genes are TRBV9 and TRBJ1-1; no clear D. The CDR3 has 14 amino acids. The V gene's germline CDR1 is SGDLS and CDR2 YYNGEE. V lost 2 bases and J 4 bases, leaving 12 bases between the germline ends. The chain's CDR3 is CASSVKGSGTEAFF. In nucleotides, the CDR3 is TGTGCCAGCAGCGTCAAGGGTTCGGGCACTGAAGCTTTCTTT.

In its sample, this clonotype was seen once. CDR3 bases: TGTGCTAGTGGTTCCCCCGCCGAGCCCCAGCATTTT. Translation: CASGSPAEPQHF. V is TRBV12-5 and J is TRBJ1-5, with D unresolved. The germline V and J ends were trimmed by 4 bases and 8 bases, with 9 bases remaining between them. Per the germline V gene, CDR1 is LGHNT and CDR2 is FRNRAP. The CDR3 totals 12 residues.

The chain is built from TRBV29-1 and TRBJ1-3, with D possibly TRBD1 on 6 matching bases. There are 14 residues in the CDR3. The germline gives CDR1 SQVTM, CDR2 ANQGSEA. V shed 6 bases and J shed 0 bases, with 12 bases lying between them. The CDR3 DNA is TGCAGCGTCTCCAGGGGCTACTCTGGAAACACCATATATTTT. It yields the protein CSVSRGYSGNTIYF. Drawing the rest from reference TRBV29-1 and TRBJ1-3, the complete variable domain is SAVISQKPSRDICQRGTSLTIQCQVDSQVTMMFWYRQQPGQSLTLIATANQGSEATYESGFVIDKFPISRPNLTFSTLTVSNMSPEDSSIYLCSVSRGYSGNTIYFGEGSWLTVV.

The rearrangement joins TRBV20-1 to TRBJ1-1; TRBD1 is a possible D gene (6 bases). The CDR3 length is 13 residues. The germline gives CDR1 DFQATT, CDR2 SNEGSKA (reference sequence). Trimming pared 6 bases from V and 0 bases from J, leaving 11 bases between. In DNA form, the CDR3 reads TGCAGTGCGCCAGGGGTTATGAACACTGAAGCTTTCTTT. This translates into CSAPGVMNTEAFF.

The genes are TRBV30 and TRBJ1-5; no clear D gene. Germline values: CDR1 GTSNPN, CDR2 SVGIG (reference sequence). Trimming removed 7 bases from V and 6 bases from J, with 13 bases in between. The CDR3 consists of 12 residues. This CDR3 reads CASREEGQPQHF. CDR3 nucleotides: TGTGCCTCTAGGGAGGAGGGTCAGCCCCAGCATTTT.

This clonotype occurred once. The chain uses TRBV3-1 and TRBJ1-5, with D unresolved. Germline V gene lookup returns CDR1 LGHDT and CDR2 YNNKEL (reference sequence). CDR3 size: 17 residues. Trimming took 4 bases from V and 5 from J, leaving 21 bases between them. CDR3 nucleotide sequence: TGTGCCAGCAGCCGGCAATCCGGGTCACGCACTGATCAGCCCCAGCATTTT. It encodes CASSRQSGSRTDQPQHF.

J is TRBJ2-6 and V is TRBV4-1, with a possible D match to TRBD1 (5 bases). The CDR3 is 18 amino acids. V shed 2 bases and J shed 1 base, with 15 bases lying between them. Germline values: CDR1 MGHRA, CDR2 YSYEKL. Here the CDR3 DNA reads TGCGCCAGCAGCCAACTGCAAAGGGGTCTATCTGGGGCCAACGTCCTGACTTTC. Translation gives CASSQLQRGLSGANVLTF.

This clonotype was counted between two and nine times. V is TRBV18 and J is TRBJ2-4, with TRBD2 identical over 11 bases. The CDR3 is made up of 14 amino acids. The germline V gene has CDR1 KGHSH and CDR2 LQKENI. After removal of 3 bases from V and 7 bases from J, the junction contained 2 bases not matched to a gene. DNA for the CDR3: TGTGCCAGCTCACCTCCTAGCGGGGGGAACATTCAGTACTTC. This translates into CASSPPSGGNIQYF.

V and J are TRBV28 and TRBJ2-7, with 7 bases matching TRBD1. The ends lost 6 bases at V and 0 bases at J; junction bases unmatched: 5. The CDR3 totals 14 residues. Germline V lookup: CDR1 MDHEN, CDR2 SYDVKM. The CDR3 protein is CASRRDRSSYEQYF. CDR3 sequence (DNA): TGTGCCAGCAGGAGGGACAGAAGCTCCTACGAGCAGTACTTC.

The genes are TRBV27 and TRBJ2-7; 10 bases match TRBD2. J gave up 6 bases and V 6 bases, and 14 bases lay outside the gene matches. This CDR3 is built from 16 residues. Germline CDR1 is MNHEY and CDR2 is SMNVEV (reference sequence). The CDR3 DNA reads TGTGCCAGCAGCCCCCTAGCGGGAGTTCGGTTAACCGAGCAGTACTTC. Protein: CASSPLAGVRLTEQYF.

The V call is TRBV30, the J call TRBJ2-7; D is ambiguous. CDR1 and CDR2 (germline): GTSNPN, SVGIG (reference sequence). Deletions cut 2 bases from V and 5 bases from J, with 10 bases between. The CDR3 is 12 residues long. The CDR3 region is CAWSPSIDEQYF. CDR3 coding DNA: TGTGCCTGGAGTCCCTCCATCGACGAGCAGTACTTC.

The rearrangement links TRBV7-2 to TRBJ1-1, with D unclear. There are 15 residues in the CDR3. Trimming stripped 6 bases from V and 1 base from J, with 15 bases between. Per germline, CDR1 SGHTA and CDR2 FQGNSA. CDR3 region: CASSIWTAENTEAFF. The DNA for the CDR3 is TGTGCCAGCAGTATTTGGACGGCCGAGAACACTGAAGCTTTCTTT.

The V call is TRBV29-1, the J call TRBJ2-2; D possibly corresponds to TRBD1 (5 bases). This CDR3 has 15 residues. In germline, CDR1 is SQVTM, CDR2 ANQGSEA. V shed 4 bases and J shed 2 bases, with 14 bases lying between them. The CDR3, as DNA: TGCAGCGTTGTGGGGCAAAACAGTAACACCGGGGAGCTGTTTTTT. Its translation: CSVVGQNSNTGELFF.

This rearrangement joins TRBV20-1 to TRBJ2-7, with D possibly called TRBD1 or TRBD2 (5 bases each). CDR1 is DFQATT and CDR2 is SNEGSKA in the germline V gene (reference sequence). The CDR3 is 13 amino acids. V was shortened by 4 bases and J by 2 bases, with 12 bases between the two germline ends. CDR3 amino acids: CSATTGTAYEQYF. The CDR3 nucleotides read TGCAGTGCTACCACCGGGACGGCCTACGAGCAGTACTTC.

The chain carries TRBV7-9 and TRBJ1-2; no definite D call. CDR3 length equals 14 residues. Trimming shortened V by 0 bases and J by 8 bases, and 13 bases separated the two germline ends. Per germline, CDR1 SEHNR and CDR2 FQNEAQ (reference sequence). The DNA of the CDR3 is TGTGCCAGCAGCTTAGCGGTCAGTCGGCTGGGCTACACCTTC. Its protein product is CASSLAVSRLGYTF.

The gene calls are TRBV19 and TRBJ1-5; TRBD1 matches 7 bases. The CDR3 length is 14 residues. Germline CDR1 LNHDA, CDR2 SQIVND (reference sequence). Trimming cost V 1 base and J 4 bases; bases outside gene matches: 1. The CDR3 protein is CASSIGTGNQPQHF. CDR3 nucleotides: TGTGCCAGTAGTATAGGGACAGGTAATCAGCCCCAGCATTTT. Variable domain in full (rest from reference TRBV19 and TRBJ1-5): DGGITQSPKYLFRKEGQNVTLSCEQNLNHDAMYWYRQDPGQGLRLIYYSQIVNDFQKGDIAEGYSVSREKKESFPLTVTSAQKNPTAFYLCASSIGTGNQPQHFGDGTRLSIL.

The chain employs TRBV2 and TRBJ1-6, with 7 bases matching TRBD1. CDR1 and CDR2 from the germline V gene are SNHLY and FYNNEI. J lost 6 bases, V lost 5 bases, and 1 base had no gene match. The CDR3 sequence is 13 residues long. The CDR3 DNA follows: TGTGCCAGCAGTTGGGACAGTAATTCACCCCTCCACTTT. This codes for CASSWDSNSPLHF.

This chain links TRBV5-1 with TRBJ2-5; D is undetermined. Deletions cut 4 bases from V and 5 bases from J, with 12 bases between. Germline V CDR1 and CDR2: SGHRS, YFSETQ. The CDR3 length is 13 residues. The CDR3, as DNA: TGCGCCAGCAGCCCCCGGTACGGGGAGACCCAGTACTTC. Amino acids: CASSPRYGETQYF.